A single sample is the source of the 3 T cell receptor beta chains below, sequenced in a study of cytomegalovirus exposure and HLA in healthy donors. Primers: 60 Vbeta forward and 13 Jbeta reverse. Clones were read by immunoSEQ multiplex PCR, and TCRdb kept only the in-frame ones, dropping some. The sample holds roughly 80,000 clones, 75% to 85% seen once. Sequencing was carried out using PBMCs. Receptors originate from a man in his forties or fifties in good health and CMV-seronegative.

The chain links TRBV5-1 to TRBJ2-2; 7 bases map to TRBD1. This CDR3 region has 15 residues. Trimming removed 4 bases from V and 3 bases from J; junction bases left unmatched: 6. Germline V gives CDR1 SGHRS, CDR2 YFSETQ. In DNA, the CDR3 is TGCGCCAGCAGCGAGGGGGCGGGCGACACCGGGGAGCTGTTTTTT. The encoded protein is CASSEGAGDTGELFF. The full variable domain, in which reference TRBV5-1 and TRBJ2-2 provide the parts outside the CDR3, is KAGVTQTPRYLIKTRGQQVTLSCSPISGHRSVSWYQQTPGQGLQFLFEYFSETQRNKGNFPGRFSGRQFSNSRSEMNVSTLELGDSALYLCASSEGAGDTGELFFGEGSRLTVL.

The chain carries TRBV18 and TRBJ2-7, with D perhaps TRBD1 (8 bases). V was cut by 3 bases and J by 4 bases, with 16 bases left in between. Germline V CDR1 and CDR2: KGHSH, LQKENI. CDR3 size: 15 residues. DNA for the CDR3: TGTGCCAGCTCACCTACAAACAGGGGGGGTTACGAGCAGTACTTC. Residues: CASSPTNRGGYEQYF.

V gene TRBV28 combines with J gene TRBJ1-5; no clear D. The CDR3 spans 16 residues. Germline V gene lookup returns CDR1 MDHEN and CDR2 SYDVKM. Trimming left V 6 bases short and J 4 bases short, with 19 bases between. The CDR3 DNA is TGTGCCAGCAGCCCTACCAGGTACAGATCAAATCAGCCCCAGCATTTT. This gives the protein CASSPTRYRSNQPQHF.